One and the same sample provided the 31 T cell receptor beta chains below, sequenced in a study of CD8 T cells in Susac syndrome. Reverse transcription of roughly 0.5 to 1 ug RNA was performed with random hexamers. TCRdb reanalysed the immunoSEQ multiplex PCR reads using MiXCR and keeps one entry per CDR3 protein. The sample contains approximately 200,000 distinct CDR3 sequences, more than 85% of which appear only once. The sample taken for sequencing was CD4+ T cells from PBMCs. The source is a human donor with multiple sclerosis.

The chain employs TRBV7-9 and TRBJ2-7; tentative D call: TRBD2 (6 bases). The CDR3 has 14 residues. V lost 9 bases to trimming and J lost 3 bases, with 18 bases between them. CDR1 SEHNR and CDR2 FQNEAQ come from the germline V gene (reference sequence). The CDR3 protein is CARESVGDFYEQYV. The CDR3, as DNA: TGTGCCAGGGAGTCTGTGGGGGACTTCTACGAGCAGTACGTC.

The chain employs TRBV7-9 and TRBJ1-5; TRBD1 aligns across 10 bases. The germline CDR1 and CDR2 sequences are SEHNR and FQNEAQ (reference sequence). V dropped 6 bases and J dropped 5; count of bases not matched to a gene: 10. The CDR3 sequence is 16 residues long. The CDR3 bases are TGTGCCAGCAGTCTAGACCCGGGACAGGGGTATCAGCCCCAGCATTTT. The encoded protein is CASSLDPGQGYQPQHF.

The rearrangement links TRBV25-1 to TRBJ2-3; D is unresolved. V lost 2 bases, J lost 0 bases, and 12 bases lay in between. Germline CDR1 reads MGHDK; CDR2 reads SYGVNS. The CDR3 sequence is 16 residues long. The CDR3 nucleotides read TGTGCCAGCAGTGAAGGCATTGCCTCTAGCACAGATACGCAGTATTTT. It encodes CASSEGIASSTDTQYF.

The chain carries TRBV2 and TRBJ1-5, with a possible D match to TRBD1 (5 bases). Trimming left V 4 bases short and J 9 bases short, with 13 bases between. The length of the CDR3 is 13 residues. Looked up from germline, CDR1 is SNHLY and CDR2 is FYNNEI. This CDR3 is CASSAGTVGPQHF. CDR3 coding DNA: TGTGCCAGCAGTGCCGGGACGGTTGGGCCCCAGCATTTT.

The chain has TRBV29-1 and TRBJ2-5; 7 nucleotides agree with TRBD1. The V segment lost 5 bases and the J segment 5 bases; nucleotides outside the gene matches: 11. From germline, CDR1 is SQVTM and CDR2 ANQGSEA. CDR3 length equals 14 residues. CDR3 region: CSVSRTGSAETQYF. The CDR3 coding sequence is TGCAGCGTTTCACGGACAGGTTCCGCGGAGACCCAGTACTTC.

This clonotype was seen only a few times. The chain joins TRBV2 to TRBJ1-2; D is uncertain. Germline CDR1 reads SNHLY; CDR2 reads FYNNEI. V lost 6 bases and J lost 3, with 11 bases in between. This CDR3 is built from 13 residues. The CDR3 region is CASSLDVDYGYTF. The DNA of the CDR3 is TGTGCCAGCAGCCTAGACGTTGACTATGGCTACACCTTC. Drawing the rest from reference TRBV2 and TRBJ1-2, the complete variable domain is EPEVTQTPSHQVTQMGQEVILRCVPISNHLYFYWYRQILGQKVEFLVSFYNNEISEKSEIFDDQFSVERPDGSNFTLKIRSTKLEDSAMYFCASSLDVDYGYTFGSGTRLTVV.

The chain is built from TRBV29-1 and TRBJ2-1, with TRBD1 as a possible D gene (5 bases). V gave up 0 bases and J gave up 8 bases, with 17 bases separating them. This CDR3 is built from 15 residues. Germline loops: CDR1 SQVTM, CDR2 ANQGSEA. This CDR3 reads CSVEEGVRIRDEQFF. For the CDR3, the DNA is TGCAGCGTTGAAGAAGGGGTGAGGATTCGGGATGAGCAGTTCTTC.

The chain recombines TRBV3-1 with TRBJ1-1, with 9 bases lining up with TRBD1. The CDR3 contains 12 residues. CDR1 and CDR2 (germline): LGHDT, YNNKEL (reference sequence). J was trimmed by 8 bases and V by 9 bases; bases with no gene match: 7. The CDR3 DNA is TGTGCCAGTTCGATACAGGGGGCGGAAGCTTTCTTT. It encodes CASSIQGAEAFF.

CDR3 in DNA: TGTGCCAGCAGCCCACAGGGAAATAGCAATCAGCCCCAGCATTTT. Its protein is CASSPQGNSNQPQHF. This sequence joins TRBV7-2 and TRBJ1-5, with D possibly being TRBD1 (6 bases). Germline lookup yields CDR1 SGHTA and CDR2 FQGNSA. The CDR3 extends over 15 amino acids. The germline V and J ends were trimmed by 5 bases and 0 bases, with 11 bases remaining between them.

This clonotype was counted a single time. V gene TRBV3-1 combines with J gene TRBJ1-1, with D possibly matching TRBD1 (5 bases). This CDR3 is 14 amino acids long. With 1 base removed from V and 4 bases from J, the gap between germline ends came to 10 bases. Germline V CDR1 and CDR2: LGHDT, YNNKEL (reference sequence). CDR3 region: CASSQARQLTEAFF. CDR3 DNA sequence: TGTGCCAGCAGCCAAGCAAGACAGCTCACTGAAGCTTTCTTT.

The chain couples TRBV2 to TRBJ2-7; D is perhaps TRBD2 (5 bases). Germline CDR1 and CDR2: SNHLY and FYNNEI. This CDR3 is 14 amino acids long. V was cut by 5 bases and J by 5 bases, with 16 bases left in between. CDR3 sequence: CASSIFQEVNEQYF. The CDR3 region has the DNA TGTGCCAGCAGTATATTCCAGGAGGTTAACGAGCAGTACTTC.

In its sample, this clonotype was seen once. This chain connects TRBV29-1 to TRBJ2-1; TRBD1 matches at 8 bases. V was pared by 4 bases and J by 7 bases, with 6 bases of the junction left unmatched. The CDR3 contains 13 residues. Germline lookup yields CDR1 SQVTM and CDR2 ANQGSEA. The chain's CDR3 is CSVVRTGWNEQFF. The CDR3 nucleotides read TGCAGCGTTGTTAGGACAGGGTGGAATGAGCAGTTCTTC.

The V call is TRBV30, the J call TRBJ2-5; the D gene is possibly TRBD1 (5 bases). The CDR3 sequence is 13 residues long. The V gene lost 0 bases and the J gene lost 2 bases, with 7 bases spanning the gap. Per the germline V gene, CDR1 is GTSNPN and CDR2 is SVGIG (reference sequence). Here the CDR3 DNA reads TGTGCCTGGAGTGTGGGGCAGCAAGAGACCCAGTACTTC. This gives the protein CAWSVGQQETQYF.

The chain uses TRBV9 and TRBJ2-5, with a tentative D call TRBD1 (6 bases). This CDR3 region has 14 residues. V lost 7 bases to trimming and J lost 4 bases, with 17 bases between them. In germline, CDR1 is SGDLS, CDR2 YYNGEE. The CDR3: CASRPSGAGETQYF. The CDR3 DNA reads TGTGCCAGCCGGCCCTCAGGGGCGGGAGAGACCCAGTACTTC.

This chain links TRBV27 with TRBJ2-7, with 10 bases aligning to TRBD1. Germline CDR1 and CDR2: MNHEY and SMNVEV (reference sequence). This CDR3 has 13 amino acids. With 8 bases clipped from V and 6 bases from J, the junction kept 7 bases outside the gene matches. CDR3 nucleotide sequence: TGTGCCAGCGCGACAGGGGGCCCCTTCGAGCAGTACTTC. Its protein is CASATGGPFEQYF.

This chain connects TRBV20-1 to TRBJ2-7; no definite D call. The CDR3 totals 12 residues. Germline V gene lookup returns CDR1 DFQATT and CDR2 SNEGSKA (reference sequence). Trimming left V 3 bases short and J 2 bases short, with 8 bases between. CDR3 nucleotide sequence: TGCAGTGCTAGCCAGAACACCTACGAGCAGTACGTC. It translates to CSASQNTYEQYV.

This clonotype has just a few counts. This rearrangement joins TRBV30 to TRBJ1-2; no clear D gene. The germline V gene encodes CDR1 GTSNPN and CDR2 SVGIG (reference sequence). The CDR3 is made up of 14 amino acids. V was shortened by 2 bases and J by 8 bases, with 18 bases between the two germline ends. The CDR3 reads CAWSTRRTAGGYTF. CDR3 in DNA: TGTGCCTGGAGTACGCGACGGACGGCGGGCGGCTACACCTTC.

The rearrangement joins TRBV18 to TRBJ1-1; the D is unclear. This CDR3 has 12 amino acids. Trimming took off 0 bases at V and 6 bases at J, with 5 bases between the two ends. Germline CDR1 KGHSH, CDR2 LQKENI. The CDR3 coding sequence is TGTGCCAGCTCACCACCGTTCGCTGAAGCTTTCTTT. Protein sequence: CASSPPFAEAFF.

The chain employs TRBV3-1 and TRBJ2-1; D not certain. The V gene lost 1 base and the J gene lost 7 bases, with 17 bases spanning the gap. The CDR3 totals 16 residues. Germline loops: CDR1 LGHDT, CDR2 YNNKEL (reference sequence). CDR3 residues: CASSQGSLSDENEQFF. The DNA of the CDR3 is TGTGCCAGCAGCCAAGGTTCCCTTTCTGACGAAAATGAGCAGTTCTTC.

The chain joins TRBV20-1 to TRBJ1-5; D not certain. Trimming took 1 base from V and 11 from J, leaving 9 bases between them. CDR3 size: 11 residues. Germline V gene lookup returns CDR1 DFQATT and CDR2 SNEGSKA (reference sequence). This chain's CDR3 is CSARVPGTQHF. In DNA, the CDR3 is TGCAGTGCTAGAGTCCCCGGCACCCAGCATTTT.

The rearrangement uses TRBV5-4 and TRBJ2-1; D may be TRBD2 (5 bases). From germline, CDR1 is SGHNT and CDR2 YYREEE (reference sequence). V lost 3 bases, J lost 3 bases, and 13 bases lay in between. The CDR3 runs 15 residues. The CDR3 reads CASSSGVRDYNEQFF. The CDR3 bases are TGTGCCAGCAGCTCAGGAGTCCGGGACTACAATGAGCAGTTCTTC.

CDR3 sequence: CASSSIQNTEAFF. Written as DNA, the CDR3 is TGTGCCAGTAGTAGTATCCAGAACACTGAAGCTTTCTTT. This sequence joins TRBV19 and TRBJ1-1; D is unclear. Trimming shortened V by 4 bases and J by 1 base, and 7 bases separated the two germline ends. CDR1 LNHDA and CDR2 SQIVND come from the germline V gene (reference sequence). CDR3 length: 13 amino acids.

This sequence joins TRBV29-1 and TRBJ1-1; D ambiguous. The CDR3 length is 11 residues. Germline CDR1 is SQVTM and CDR2 is ANQGSEA. V lost 2 bases and J lost 11, with 12 bases in between. DNA of the CDR3: TGCAGCGTTGAATTAGGAGAGGTGGCTTTCTTT. It codes for CSVELGEVAFF.

This chain uses TRBV12-5 with TRBJ2-7, with 8 bases lining up with TRBD1. V lost 5 bases and J lost 4; bases outside the gene matches: 7. The V gene's germline CDR1 is LGHNT and CDR2 FRNRAP. The CDR3 length is 14 residues. The CDR3 loop reads CASGPGQGWYEQYF. In nucleotides, the CDR3 is TGTGCTAGTGGTCCTGGACAGGGCTGGTACGAGCAGTACTTC.

V gene TRBV30 combines with J gene TRBJ1-5; 7 bases align to TRBD1. The V gene end was trimmed by 0 bases and the J gene end by 7 bases; junction bases not matched to a gene: 3. The CDR3 loop spans 13 amino acids. Germline values: CDR1 GTSNPN, CDR2 SVGIG (reference sequence). The CDR3 region is CAWSVRGEQPQHF. The CDR3, as DNA: TGTGCCTGGAGTGTCAGGGGGGAGCAGCCCCAGCATTTT.

The V gene is TRBV28, the J gene TRBJ2-1; D not resolved. In germline, CDR1 is MDHEN, CDR2 SYDVKM. Trimming stripped 2 bases from V and 5 bases from J, with 4 bases between. This CDR3 contains 12 residues. CDR3 region: CASSLLHNEQFF. CDR3 coding DNA: TGTGCCAGCAGTTTACTCCACAATGAGCAGTTCTTC.

The rearrangement uses TRBV9 and TRBJ2-1, with TRBD2 matching over 7 bases. The junction had 2 bases not matched to a gene; V was cut back by 1 base and J by 7 bases. Germline CDR1 SGDLS, CDR2 YYNGEE. CDR3 length equals 13 residues. The CDR3 reads CASSVSAGNEQFF. Here the CDR3 DNA reads TGTGCCAGCAGCGTATCAGCGGGGAATGAGCAGTTCTTC.

The V and J genes are TRBV2 and TRBJ1-5, with 7 nucleotides matching TRBD1. Germline V gene lookup returns CDR1 SNHLY and CDR2 FYNNEI. The CDR3 length is 17 residues. The V segment lost 4 bases and the J segment 0 bases; nucleotides outside the gene matches: 9. The CDR3 region is CASSGRGQSNSNQPQHF. In DNA, the CDR3 is TGTGCCAGCAGTGGACGGGGACAGTCCAATAGCAATCAGCCCCAGCATTTT.

V and J are TRBV29-1 and TRBJ2-2; 7 nucleotides align to TRBD1. The V gene end was trimmed by 7 bases and the J gene end by 4 bases; junction bases not matched to a gene: 6. The CDR3 spans 13 residues. Germline lookup yields CDR1 SQVTM and CDR2 ANQGSEA. The CDR3 loop is CSANSGGTGELFF. CDR3 nucleotides: TGCAGCGCCAATTCAGGGGGCACCGGGGAGCTGTTTTTT.

CDR3 DNA sequence: TGTGCCAGCAGCTCTACGTCGACAGGGGAAAACGAGCAGTACGTC. Translated: CASSSTSTGENEQYV. This chain uses TRBV7-3 with TRBJ2-7, with TRBD1 identical over 8 bases. Losses at the gene ends were 4 bases for V and 5 bases for J; bases not matched to a gene: 10. There are 15 residues in the CDR3. Germline V gene data show CDR1 as SGHTA and CDR2 as FQGTGA.

The gene calls are TRBV6-5 and TRBJ1-6, with TRBD1 matching 7 bases. This CDR3 region has 15 residues. Germline-derived CDR1 and CDR2 are MNHEY and SVGAGI. The ends lost 2 bases at V and 4 bases at J; junction bases unmatched: 2. The CDR3 region has the DNA TGTGCCAGCAGTTACACGGGACAGTATAATTCACCCCTCCACTTT. It translates to CASSYTGQYNSPLHF.